The text below deals with one TCR beta chain. This sample was taken from a study of blood T cell repertoires in COVID-19. Across the whole study: Material from acute and convalescent COVID-19 was sourced from the United States, Italy and Spain. T cells, B-cell-depleted T cells, or PBMCs provided the cDNA or gDNA that served as material.

There are 16 residues in the CDR3. The germline CDR1 and CDR2 sequences are SEHNR and FQNEAQ (reference sequence). V lost 5 bases, J lost 0 bases, and 13 bases lay in between. Original methodology: Counts of nucleated cells, estimated from reference gene primer amplification, were obtained. The repertoire was sequenced with immunoSEQ multiplex PCR; TCRdb's copy has only in-frame clones and lacks some. V, J and clone size are taken as reported in that table, and D and trimming were inferred from the DNA itself. This table holds 180,000 or so clones, 75% to 80% found once. The origin of this receptor is a woman aged 45 to 65 with active or convalescent COVID-19. The specimen sequenced was peripheral blood. This chain links TRBV7-9 with TRBJ1-4, with a tentative D call TRBD1 (6 bases). This chain's CDR3 is CASSHRDISTNEKLFF. CDR3 nucleotides: TGTGCCAGCAGCCACCGGGACATATCAACTAATGAAAAACTGTTTTTT.